This T cell receptor beta chain was captured by sequencing in a study of T cells after yellow fever vaccination. Study-wide findings and caveats: Most primary-vaccination clones recurred post-booster (roughly 96% CD4, more than 85% CD8).

In the case of this clonotype: Its cognate antigen is unknown.

The CDR3 contains 15 residues. J lost 5 bases, V lost 5 bases, and 9 bases had no gene match. In germline, CDR1 is SEHNR, CDR2 FQNEAQ (reference sequence). Using its own MiXCR run on the 5' RACE reads, TCRdb lists one record per CDR3 protein. Of about 130,000 distinct CDR3 sequences in the sample, 7.5% to 10% are singletons; the top ten hold approximately 37%. The sequencing used CD8+ T cells sorted from PBMCs, collected on the day of the yellow fever booster vaccination. This chain connects TRBV7-9 to TRBJ2-5, with TRBD1 matching 9 bases. This sequence was found in a man aged 18-30 years who received the YFV17D yellow fever vaccine. CDR3 coding DNA: TGTGCCAGCAGCCAAACAGGGGGCGGAGAGGAGACCCAGTACTTC. It specifies CASSQTGGGEETQYF.